Listed below are T cell receptor beta chains from one sample, sequenced in a study of vaccination and CD4 T cells after COVID-19. TCRdb fed the PCR reads into MiXCR, producing one record per CDR3 protein. The sample lists 12,000 or so distinct CDR3 sequences; approximately 82% were seen once. No antigens are known for them. Sequenced: CD4+ T cells from blood, cultured in vitro. The receptors were gathered from a human donor who had recovered from COVID-19. CDR3s include the opening cysteine and the closing phenylalanine or tryptophan. D genes are given only for firm matches. Size tells how often a clone was seen (once, few, many) or the class of an expanded clone, and some rows leave it out.

d_gene	v_gene	j_gene	abundance	CDR3aa	CDR3nt
-	TRBV20-1	TRBJ1-6	few	CSATPMGSYNSPLHF	TGCAGTGCTACACCGATGGGGTCCTATAATTCACCCCTCCACTTT
-	TRBV5-4	TRBJ1-1	-	CASSLAGGHGAEAFF	TGTGCCAGCAGCTTGGCCGGGGGGCATGGTGCTGAAGCTTTCTTT
-	TRBV6-1	TRBJ2-7	-	CASILGTTYEQYF	TGTGCCAGCATCTTAGGGACGACCTACGAGCAGTACTTC
-	TRBV23-1	TRBJ2-7	once	CASSQFCRGWGSYEQYF	TGCGCCAGCAGTCAGTTCTGTAGAGGCTGGGGATCATACGAGCAGTACTTC
-	TRBV23-1	TRBJ1-2	once	CASSQGKGGPTNYGYTF	TGCGCCAGCAGTCAGGGGAAGGGGGGCCCCACTAACTATGGCTACACCTTC
-	TRBV15	TRBJ1-5	-	CATSRVIGNQPQHF	TGTGCCACCAGCAGAGTGATAGGTAATCAGCCCCAGCATTTT
-	TRBV9	TRBJ2-1	-	CASSVTGGASYNEQFF	TGTGCCAGCAGCGTTACGGGCGGGGCTTCTTACAATGAGCAGTTCTTC
TRBD2	TRBV20-1	TRBJ2-5	once	CSARLAGQTQYF	TGCAGTGCAAGACTAGCCGGGCAGACCCAGTACTTC
-	TRBV20-1	TRBJ1-2	-	CSARRRGVDNYGYTF	TGCAGTGCTAGACGGCGGGGGGTTGATAACTATGGCTACACCTTC
-	TRBV21-1	TRBJ2-2	-	CASHKGGLSTGELFF	TGTGCCAGCCACAAAGGGGGACTTTCCACCGGGGAGCTGTTTTTT
-	TRBV4-3	TRBJ1-5	-	CASSQDSHSNQPQHF	TGCGCCAGCAGCCAAGATAGCCATAGCAATCAGCCCCAGCATTTT
TRBD1	TRBV7-9	TRBJ2-5	-	CAVGTDHGETQYF	TGTGCCGTCGGGACAGATCATGGTGAGACCCAGTACTTC
-	TRBV6-2/TRBV6-3	TRBJ1-5	few	CASRPTSGARGQPQHF	TGTGCCAGCAGACCGACGTCGGGGGCGCGTGGTCAGCCCCAGCATTTT
-	TRBV12-3/TRBV12-4	TRBJ1-2	-	CASSKDRVSNYGYTF	TGTGCCAGCAGTAAAGACAGAGTCTCTAACTATGGCTACACCTTC
-	TRBV7-2	TRBJ1-6	few	CASSLLNQGTRSPLHF	TGTGCCAGCAGCTTACTAAATCAGGGGACGCGTTCACCCCTCCACTTT
-	TRBV24-1	TRBJ1-1	few	CATSDRTAEAFF	TGTGCCACCAGTGACCGGACAGCTGAAGCTTTCTTT
-	TRBV20-1	TRBJ1-1	-	CSVGASLMNTEAFF	TGCAGTGTTGGGGCAAGCCTTATGAACACTGAAGCTTTCTTT
-	TRBV6-1	TRBJ1-2	-	CASSIDRSFGYTF	TGTGCCAGTTCGATCGACCGATCGTTCGGCTACACCTTC
-	TRBV20-1	TRBJ2-5	few	CSAPRTGEETQYF	TGCAGTGCTCCCAGGACTGGGGAGGAGACCCAGTACTTC
-	TRBV7-2	TRBJ1-1	-	CASSLEASMNTEAFF	TGTGCCAGCAGCTTAGAGGCTTCCATGAACACTGAAGCTTTCTTT
-	TRBV20-1	TRBJ2-3	once	CSASGPTSDTQYF	TGCAGTGCTAGTGGCCCGACATCCGATACGCAGTATTTT
-	TRBV11-3	TRBJ1-1	-	CASSPIGHLNTEAFF	TGTGCCAGCAGCCCCATCGGACATCTGAACACTGAAGCTTTCTTT
-	TRBV24-1	TRBJ2-5	-	CATSDSTRGLQETQYF	TGTGCCACCAGTGATTCCACCCGGGGCCTACAAGAGACCCAGTACTTC
-	TRBV6-5	TRBJ2-7	-	CASSYTYKPGPNSGEQYF	TGTGCCAGCAGTTACACCTACAAGCCCGGGCCTAACTCCGGGGAGCAGTACTTC
-	TRBV18	TRBJ1-2	-	CASSHGGEYGYTF	TGTGCCAGCTCACACGGGGGCGAGTATGGCTACACCTTC